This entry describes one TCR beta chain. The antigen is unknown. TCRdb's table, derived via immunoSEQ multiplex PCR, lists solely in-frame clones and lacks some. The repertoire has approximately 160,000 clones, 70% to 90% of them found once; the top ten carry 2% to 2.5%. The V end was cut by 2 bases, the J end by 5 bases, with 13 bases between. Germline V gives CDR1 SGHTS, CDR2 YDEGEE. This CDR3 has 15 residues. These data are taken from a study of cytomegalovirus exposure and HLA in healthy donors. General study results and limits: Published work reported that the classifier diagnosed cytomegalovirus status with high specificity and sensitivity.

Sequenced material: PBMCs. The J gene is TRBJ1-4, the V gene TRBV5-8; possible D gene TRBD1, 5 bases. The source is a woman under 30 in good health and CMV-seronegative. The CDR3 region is CASSFGRGTNEKLFF. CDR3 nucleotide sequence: TGTGCCAGCAGCTTTGGGCGGGGCACGAATGAAAAACTGTTTTTT.